This T cell receptor beta chain stems from a study of T-cell memory formation after mild COVID-19. TCR alpha and TCR beta cDNA libraries with sample barcodes and UMIs came from 5'RACE using constant-segment primers. One entry per CDR3 protein, called by TCRdb with MiXCR from the 5' RACE reads. The profile covers 290,000 or so distinct CDR3 sequences, with 15% to 20% appearing a single time and roughly 21% taken by the ten largest. Findings of the study overall: Those CD4+ clones that contracted were mainly in CM and EM (CD8+ ones in EMRA). Pre-infection memory harbored some responding clones, suggesting cross-reactive memory joined. The SARS-CoV-2 specificity of second-wave clones reaching peak at day 37 remained unverified.

In regard to this clonotype: The antigen is unknown.

The CDR3 has 14 amino acids. Trimming took 6 bases from V and 9 from J; bases not matched to a gene: 6. Germline CDR1 is SGHTA and CDR2 is FQGNSA. The sequence came from a man aged 18 to 29 who had mild COVID-19 (a few samples of this study predate the infection). Cell type and time point are not known. Sequenced input: PBMCs or a T cell subset sorted from them (not recorded which). The chain combines TRBV7-2 with TRBJ2-2, with TRBD2 matching 11 bases. Here the CDR3 reads CASRVAGGPWELFF. DNA for the CDR3: TGTGCCAGCAGAGTAGCGGGGGGGCCATGGGAGCTGTTTTTT.